The 14 T cell receptor beta chains listed next were all sequenced from one sample in a study of blood T cell repertoires in COVID-19. The data were produced by immunoSEQ multiplex PCR, yet TCRdb's version contains in-frame clones alone and is incomplete. The data contain about 96,000 clones, about 81% of them singletons. The sequenced sample consisted of peripheral blood. The receptor set was obtained from a woman in her sixties with acute or convalescent COVID-19.

The chain couples TRBV2 to TRBJ1-4; 7 nucleotides match TRBD1. CDR1 is SNHLY, CDR2 FYNNEI, per germline. The CDR3 length is 14 residues. The ends lost 6 bases at V and 7 bases at J; junction bases unmatched: 8. In DNA form, the CDR3 reads TGTGCCAGCAGGACAGGGTACCGTGGTGAAAAACTGTTTTTT. It yields the protein CASRTGYRGEKLFF. The entire variable domain, with the rest obtained from reference TRBV2 and TRBJ1-4, is as follows: EPEVTQTPSHQVTQMGQEVILRCVPISNHLYFYWYRQILGQKVEFLVSFYNNEISEKSEIFDDQFSVERPDGSNFTLKIRSTKLEDSAMYFCASRTGYRGEKLFFGSGTQLSVL.

The V call is TRBV12-3 or TRBV12-4, the J call TRBJ1-3; D is possibly TRBD1 (5 bases). This CDR3 spans 13 amino acids. V lost 7 bases and J 1 base, leaving 8 bases between the germline ends. This chain's CDR3 is CASNDRSGNTIYF. CDR3 bases: TGTGCCAGCAACGACAGATCTGGAAACACCATATATTTT.

The chain employs TRBV7-2 and TRBJ1-5, with 9 nucleotides matching TRBD1. V dropped 5 bases and J dropped 6; count of bases not matched to a gene: 20. There are 19 residues in the CDR3. The V gene's germline CDR1 is SGHTA and CDR2 FQGNSA. CDR3 sequence reads: CASSHPSVPGQGVGQPQHF. CDR3 nucleotide sequence: TGTGCCAGCAGCCACCCGTCGGTCCCGGGACAGGGAGTGGGTCAGCCCCAGCATTTT.

The V call is TRBV23-1, the J call TRBJ2-1; TRBD2 matches at 15 bases. TRBV23-1 is designated an ORF whose function remains uncertain. This CDR3 has 18 amino acids. V shed 2 bases and J 7 bases; nucleotides not matched to a gene: 9. In DNA, the CDR3 is TGCGCCAGCAGTCAAAAATGGACTAGCGGGGGGGCGGTAAATGAGCAGTTCTTC. Translated, it gives CASSQKWTSGGAVNEQFF.

The chain combines TRBV27 with TRBJ2-1; D possibly corresponds to TRBD2 (6 bases). Trimming removed 9 bases from V and 0 bases from J, with 9 bases in between. Per germline, CDR1 MNHEY and CDR2 SMNVEV (reference sequence). This CDR3 has 13 amino acids. CDR3 coding DNA: TGTGCCAGTCGGGGGTCCTCCTACAATGAGCAGTTCTTC. Translating it yields CASRGSSYNEQFF.

The chain is built from TRBV19 and TRBJ2-5, with 7 nucleotides matching TRBD2. The V gene end was trimmed by 8 bases and the J gene end by 5 bases; junction bases not matched to a gene: 8. From germline, CDR1 is LNHDA and CDR2 SQIVND (reference sequence). The CDR3 sequence is 13 residues long. The CDR3, as DNA: TGTGCCAGTGGCCTTTGGGGAGGGGAGACCCAGTACTTC. Translation: CASGLWGGETQYF.

This chain links TRBV30 with TRBJ1-6, with D possibly being TRBD1 (6 bases). Germline loops: CDR1 GTSNPN, CDR2 SVGIG (reference sequence). The length of the CDR3 is 16 residues. V shed 1 base and J shed 7 bases, with 17 bases lying between them. CDR3 DNA: TGTGCCTGGAGTGCTCCGACCGGGACAAAAAATTCACCCCTCCACTTT. It is translated as CAWSAPTGTKNSPLHF.

For this clone: A read error may be the cause here, since a much bigger clone is one base away. The chain couples TRBV27 to TRBJ1-1; perhaps TRBD1 as D (6 bases). The CDR3 is made up of 14 amino acids. Trimming left V 5 bases short and J 1 base short, with 11 bases between. The germline V gene encodes CDR1 MNHEY and CDR2 SMNVEV (reference sequence). The CDR3, as DNA: TGTGCCAGCAGTCCCCGGACAGCGAACACTGAAGCTTTCTTT. Amino acids: CASSPRTANTEAFF.

This sequence joins TRBV9 and TRBJ1-2; D call uncertain. Trimming pared 0 bases from V and 5 bases from J, leaving 14 bases between. CDR3 length: 15 amino acids. The germline gives CDR1 SGDLS, CDR2 YYNGEE. The CDR3 DNA is TGTGCCAGCAGCGTAGAAAGTGATACGGGATATGGCTACACCTTC. It codes for CASSVESDTGYGYTF.

CDR3 in DNA: TGTGCCAGCAGCTTGGGTGGCAGGGCGAACACCATATATTTT. It yields the protein CASSLGGRANTIYF. The J gene is TRBJ1-3, the V gene TRBV5-8; tentatively, D is TRBD1 (5 bases). The ends were cut back, 0 bases at V and 7 bases at J, with 11 bases in the middle. CDR3 length equals 14 residues. From germline, CDR1 is SGHTS and CDR2 YDEGEE.

The V gene is TRBV12-3 or TRBV12-4, the J gene TRBJ1-6; maybe TRBD1 (5 bases). The CDR3 has 12 amino acids. Trimming shortened V by 4 bases and J by 10 bases, and 8 bases separated the two germline ends. This CDR3 reads CASSSGFSPLHF. DNA of the CDR3: TGTGCCAGCAGTTCAGGGTTCTCACCCCTCCACTTT.

This chain links TRBV5-5 with TRBJ1-1; TRBD1 agrees at 8 bases. The germline gives CDR1 SGHKS, CDR2 YYEKEE (reference sequence). V shed 2 bases, J shed 9 bases, and the junction held 9 bases outside the gene matches. This CDR3 has 14 residues. CDR3 bases: TGTGCCAGCAGCTTAGCAGGGGGCTCAATGCAAGCTTTCTTT. As protein: CASSLAGGSMQAFF.

This chain uses TRBV5-1 with TRBJ2-5, with a weak D call TRBD2 (6 bases). Germline V CDR1 and CDR2: SGHRS, YFSETQ. V was cut by 3 bases and J by 3 bases, with 12 bases left in between. The CDR3 contains 14 residues. CDR3: CASSYGTVKETQYF. CDR3 coding DNA: TGCGCCAGCAGCTACGGGACTGTAAAAGAGACCCAGTACTTC.

This chain connects TRBV7-3 to TRBJ2-3, with TRBD2 matching 8 bases. V shed 4 bases, J shed 1 base, and the junction held 4 bases outside the gene matches. The CDR3 consists of 15 residues. Germline-derived CDR1 and CDR2 are SGHTA and FQGTGA. CDR3: CASSSPGGGTDTQYF. The CDR3 DNA follows: TGTGCCAGCAGCTCCCCGGGGGGGGGCACAGATACGCAGTATTTT.